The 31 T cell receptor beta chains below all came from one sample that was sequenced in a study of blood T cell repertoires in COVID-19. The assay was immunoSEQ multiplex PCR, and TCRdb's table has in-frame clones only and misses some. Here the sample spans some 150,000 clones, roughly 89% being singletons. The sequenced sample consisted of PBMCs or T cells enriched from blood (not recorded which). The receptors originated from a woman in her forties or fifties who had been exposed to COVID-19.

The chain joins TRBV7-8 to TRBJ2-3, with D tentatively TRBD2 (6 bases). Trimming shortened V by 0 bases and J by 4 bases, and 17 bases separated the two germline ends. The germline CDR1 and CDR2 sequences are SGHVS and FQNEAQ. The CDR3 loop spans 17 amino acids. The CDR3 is CASSLAPNRRVPDTQYF. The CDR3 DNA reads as TGTGCCAGCAGCTTAGCCCCCAATAGGAGGGTCCCAGATACGCAGTATTTT.

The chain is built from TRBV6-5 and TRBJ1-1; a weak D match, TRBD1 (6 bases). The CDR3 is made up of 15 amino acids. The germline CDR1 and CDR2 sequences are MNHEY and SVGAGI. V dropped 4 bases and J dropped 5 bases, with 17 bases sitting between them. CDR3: CASSSTGREGTEAFF. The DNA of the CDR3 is TGTGCCAGCAGTTCTACAGGGAGGGAGGGTACTGAAGCTTTCTTT.

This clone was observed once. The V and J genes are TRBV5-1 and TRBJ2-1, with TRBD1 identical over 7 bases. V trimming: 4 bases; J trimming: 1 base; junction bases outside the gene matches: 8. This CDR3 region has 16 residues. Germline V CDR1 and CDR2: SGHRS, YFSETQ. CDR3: CASSRDSGGSYNEQFF. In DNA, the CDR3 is TGCGCCAGCAGCCGTGATTCAGGGGGATCCTACAATGAGCAGTTCTTC.

The CDR3 protein is CASSLEDRMNTEAFF. The CDR3 DNA sequence: TGTGCCAGCAGCTTGGAGGACAGGATGAACACTGAAGCTTTCTTT. The chain carries TRBV5-6 and TRBJ1-1; the match to TRBD1 covers 7 bases. Germline CDR1 is SGHDT and CDR2 is YYEEEE. CDR3 length: 15 residues. V lost 0 bases and J lost 0; bases outside the gene matches: 2.

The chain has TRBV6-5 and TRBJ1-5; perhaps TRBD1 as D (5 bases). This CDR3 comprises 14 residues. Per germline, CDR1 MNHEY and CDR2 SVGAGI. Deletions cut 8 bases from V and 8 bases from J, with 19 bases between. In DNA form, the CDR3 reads TGTGCCAGCGCCCCCTCGGGGGGAAGGAAGCCCCAGCATTTT. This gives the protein CASAPSGGRKPQHF.

This chain's CDR3 is CASRGTANYGYTF. DNA for the CDR3: TGTGCCAGCAGAGGGACAGCTAACTATGGCTACACCTTC. The rearrangement links TRBV6-5 to TRBJ1-2; TRBD1 aligns across 7 bases. The V gene end was trimmed by 6 bases and the J gene end by 0 bases; junction bases not matched to a gene: 1. CDR1 MNHEY and CDR2 SVGAGI come from the germline V gene. CDR3 length equals 13 residues.

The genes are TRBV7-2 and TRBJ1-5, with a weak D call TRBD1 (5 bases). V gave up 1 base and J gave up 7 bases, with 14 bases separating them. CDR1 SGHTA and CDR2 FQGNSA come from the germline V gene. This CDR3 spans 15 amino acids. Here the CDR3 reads CASSLVLTGPQPQHF. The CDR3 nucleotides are TGTGCCAGCAGCTTAGTTCTTACAGGTCCCCAGCCCCAGCATTTT.

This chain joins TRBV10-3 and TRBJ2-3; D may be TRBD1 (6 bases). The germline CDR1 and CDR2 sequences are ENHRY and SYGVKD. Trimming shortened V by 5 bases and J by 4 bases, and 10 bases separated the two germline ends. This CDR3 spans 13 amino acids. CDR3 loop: CAISYQGPDTQYF. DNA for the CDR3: TGTGCCATCAGTTACCAGGGGCCAGATACGCAGTATTTT.

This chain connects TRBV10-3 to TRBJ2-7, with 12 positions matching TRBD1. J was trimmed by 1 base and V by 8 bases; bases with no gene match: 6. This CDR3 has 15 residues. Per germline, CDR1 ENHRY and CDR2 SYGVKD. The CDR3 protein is CAIGGTGGGSYEQYF. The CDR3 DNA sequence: TGTGCCATCGGTGGGACAGGGGGCGGTTCCTACGAGCAGTACTTC.

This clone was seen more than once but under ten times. This chain's CDR3 is CSVEVGRYEQYF. CDR3 nucleotides: TGCAGCGTTGAAGTGGGGCGGTACGAGCAGTACTTC. The J gene is TRBJ2-7, the V gene TRBV29-1; possibly TRBD1 for D (5 bases). CDR1 and CDR2 from the germline V gene are SQVTM and ANQGSEA. This CDR3 contains 12 residues. The ends were cut back, 1 base at V and 4 bases at J, with 8 bases in the middle.

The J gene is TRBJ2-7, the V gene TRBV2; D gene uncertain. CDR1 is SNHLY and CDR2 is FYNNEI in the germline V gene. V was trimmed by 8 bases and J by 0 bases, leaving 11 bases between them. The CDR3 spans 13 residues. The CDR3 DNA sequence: TGTGCCAGCCATACCGCTAGCTCCTACGAGCAGTACTTC. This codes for CASHTASSYEQYF.

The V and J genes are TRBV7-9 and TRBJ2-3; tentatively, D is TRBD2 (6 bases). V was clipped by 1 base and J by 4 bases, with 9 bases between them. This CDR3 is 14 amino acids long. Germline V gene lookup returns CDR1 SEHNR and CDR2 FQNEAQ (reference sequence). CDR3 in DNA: TGTGCCAGCAGCTTAGAGACTAGTGCAGATACGCAGTATTTT. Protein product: CASSLETSADTQYF.

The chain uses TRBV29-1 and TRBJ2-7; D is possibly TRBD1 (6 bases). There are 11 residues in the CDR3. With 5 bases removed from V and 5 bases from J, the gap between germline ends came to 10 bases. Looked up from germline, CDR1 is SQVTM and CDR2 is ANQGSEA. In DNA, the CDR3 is TGCAGCGTTTTCAGGGGCCACGAGCAGTACTTC. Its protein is CSVFRGHEQYF.

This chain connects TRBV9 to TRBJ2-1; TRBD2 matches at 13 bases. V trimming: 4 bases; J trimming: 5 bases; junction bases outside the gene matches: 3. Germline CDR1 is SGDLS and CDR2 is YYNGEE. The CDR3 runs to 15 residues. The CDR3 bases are TGTGCCAGCAGCTCCGGGACTAGCGGGAACAATGAGCAGTTCTTC. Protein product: CASSSGTSGNNEQFF.

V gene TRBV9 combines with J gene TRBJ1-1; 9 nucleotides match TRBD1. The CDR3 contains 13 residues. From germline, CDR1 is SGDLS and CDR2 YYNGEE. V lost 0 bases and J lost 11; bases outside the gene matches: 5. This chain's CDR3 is CASSVEGTGRAFF. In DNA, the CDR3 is TGTGCCAGCAGCGTAGAGGGGACAGGGAGGGCTTTCTTT.

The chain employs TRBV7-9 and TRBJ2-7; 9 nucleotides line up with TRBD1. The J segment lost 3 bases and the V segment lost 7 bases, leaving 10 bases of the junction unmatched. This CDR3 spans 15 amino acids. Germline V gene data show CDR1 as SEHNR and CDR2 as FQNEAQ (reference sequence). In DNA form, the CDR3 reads TGTGCCAGCATTAGGGGACAGGGAAGGGACTACGAGCAGTACTTC. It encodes CASIRGQGRDYEQYF.

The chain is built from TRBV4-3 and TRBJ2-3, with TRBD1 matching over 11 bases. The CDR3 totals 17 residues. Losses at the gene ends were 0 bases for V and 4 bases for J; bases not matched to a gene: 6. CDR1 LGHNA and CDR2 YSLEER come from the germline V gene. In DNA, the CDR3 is TGCGCCAGCAGCCAAGACTCGCGGGGACAGGGGGCAGATACGCAGTATTTT. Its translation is CASSQDSRGQGADTQYF.

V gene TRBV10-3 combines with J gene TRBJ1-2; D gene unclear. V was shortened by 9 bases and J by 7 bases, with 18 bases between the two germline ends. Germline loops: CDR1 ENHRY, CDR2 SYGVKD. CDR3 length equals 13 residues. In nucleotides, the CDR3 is TGTGCCATTGGGGAGGGAAGTGTTGGTGGCTACACCTTC. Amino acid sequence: CAIGEGSVGGYTF.

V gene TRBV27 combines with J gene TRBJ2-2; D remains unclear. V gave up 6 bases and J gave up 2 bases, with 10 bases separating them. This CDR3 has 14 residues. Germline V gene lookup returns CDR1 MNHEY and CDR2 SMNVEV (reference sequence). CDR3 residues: CASRPSGNTGELFF. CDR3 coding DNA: TGTGCCAGCAGACCGTCAGGAAACACCGGGGAGCTGTTTTTT.

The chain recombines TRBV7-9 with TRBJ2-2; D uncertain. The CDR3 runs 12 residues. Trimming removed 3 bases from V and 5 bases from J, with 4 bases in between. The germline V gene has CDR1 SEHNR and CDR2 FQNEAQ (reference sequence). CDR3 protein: CASSLETGELFF. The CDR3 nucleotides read TGTGCCAGCAGCTTGGAGACCGGGGAGCTGTTTTTT.

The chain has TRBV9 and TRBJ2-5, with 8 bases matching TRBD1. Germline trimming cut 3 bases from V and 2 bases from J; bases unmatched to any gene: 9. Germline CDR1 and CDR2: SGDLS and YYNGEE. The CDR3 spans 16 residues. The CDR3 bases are TGTGCCAGCAGCGCTGGAGGCAGGGGGCGTCAAGAGACCCAGTACTTC. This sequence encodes CASSAGGRGRQETQYF.

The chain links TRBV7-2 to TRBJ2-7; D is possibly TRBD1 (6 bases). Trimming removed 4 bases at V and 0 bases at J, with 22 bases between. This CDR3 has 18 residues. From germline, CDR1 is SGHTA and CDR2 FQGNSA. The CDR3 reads CASSSAVPTGRSSYEQYF. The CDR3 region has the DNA TGTGCCAGCAGCTCAGCAGTTCCGACAGGCAGAAGCTCCTACGAGCAGTACTTC.

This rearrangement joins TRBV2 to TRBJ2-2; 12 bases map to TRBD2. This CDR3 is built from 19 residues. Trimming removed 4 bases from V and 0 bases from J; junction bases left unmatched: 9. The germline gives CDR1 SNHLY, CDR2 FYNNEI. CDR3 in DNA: TGTGCCAGCAGTGTGCGGCTAGCGGGAGGGGGAGCGAACACCGGGGAGCTGTTTTTT. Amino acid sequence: CASSVRLAGGGANTGELFF.

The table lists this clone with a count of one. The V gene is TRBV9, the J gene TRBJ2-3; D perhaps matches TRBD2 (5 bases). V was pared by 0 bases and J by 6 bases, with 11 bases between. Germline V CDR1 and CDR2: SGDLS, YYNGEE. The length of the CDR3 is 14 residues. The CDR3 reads CASSVGGSWDTQYF. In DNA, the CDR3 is TGTGCCAGCAGCGTAGGTGGGAGTTGGGATACGCAGTATTTT.

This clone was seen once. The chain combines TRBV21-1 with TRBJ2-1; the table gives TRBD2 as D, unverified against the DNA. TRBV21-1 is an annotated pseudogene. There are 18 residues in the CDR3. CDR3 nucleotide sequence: TGTGCCAGCAGCAAAGCCAGAAAGACTAGCGGGATCTACAATGAGCAGTTCTTC. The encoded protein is CASSKARKTSGIYNEQFF.

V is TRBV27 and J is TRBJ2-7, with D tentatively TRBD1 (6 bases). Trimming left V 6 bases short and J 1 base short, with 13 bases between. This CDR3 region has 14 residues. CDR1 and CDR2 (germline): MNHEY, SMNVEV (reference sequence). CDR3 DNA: TGTGCCAGCAGGCTTCACAGGGCATCCTACGAGCAGTACTTC. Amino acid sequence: CASRLHRASYEQYF.

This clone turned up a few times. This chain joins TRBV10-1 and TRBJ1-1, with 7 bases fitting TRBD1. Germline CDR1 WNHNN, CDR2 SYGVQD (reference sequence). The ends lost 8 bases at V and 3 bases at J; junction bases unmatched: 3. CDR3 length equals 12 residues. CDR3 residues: CASSGQHTEAFF. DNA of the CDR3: TGCGCCAGCTCGGGACAGCACACTGAAGCTTTCTTT.

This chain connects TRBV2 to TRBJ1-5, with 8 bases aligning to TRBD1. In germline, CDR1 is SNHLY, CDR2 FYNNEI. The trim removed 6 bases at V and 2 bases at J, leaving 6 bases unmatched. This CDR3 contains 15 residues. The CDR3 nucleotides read TGTGCCAGCAGCCTCACAGGGGGGGGCAATCAGCCCCAGCATTTT. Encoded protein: CASSLTGGGNQPQHF.

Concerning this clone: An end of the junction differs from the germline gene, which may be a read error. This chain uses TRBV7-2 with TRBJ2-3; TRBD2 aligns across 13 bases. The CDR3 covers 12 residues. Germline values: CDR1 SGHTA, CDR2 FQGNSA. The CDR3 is CASSLTSGGAHF. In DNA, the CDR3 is TGTGCCAGCAGCTTAACTAGCGGGGGGGCCCATTTT.

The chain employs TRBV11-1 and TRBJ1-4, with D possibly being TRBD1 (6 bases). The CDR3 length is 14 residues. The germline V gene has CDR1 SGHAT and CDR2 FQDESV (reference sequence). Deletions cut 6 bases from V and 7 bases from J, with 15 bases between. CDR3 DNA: TGTGCCAGCAGTTCCGGGACATCGATTGAAAAACTGTTTTTT. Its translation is CASSSGTSIEKLFF.

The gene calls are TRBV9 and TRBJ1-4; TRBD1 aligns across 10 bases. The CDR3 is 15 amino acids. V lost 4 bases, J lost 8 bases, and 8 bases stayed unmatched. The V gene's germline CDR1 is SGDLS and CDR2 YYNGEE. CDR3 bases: TGTGCCAGCAGCCCTAGTGGGACAGGGGAGGAAAAACTGTTTTTT. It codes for CASSPSGTGEEKLFF.